The T cell receptor (beta chain) described here comes from a study of blood T cell repertoires in COVID-19 (dated by TCRdb to 2018 to 2021). About the full investigation: Samples from collaborators originated in the United States, Italy and Spain and spanned both the acute and convalescent phases of COVID-19. Samples came from the ongoing ImmuneRACE study (first 160 participants) plus 1,254 subjects from 6 global collaborators. Subjects who had been exposed to COVID-19, were actively infected with it, or had recovered from it provided the deeply sampled blood TCRbeta repertoires that made up the dataset. The repertoires were released in a freely available public database intended as a resource for research on the immune response to SARS-CoV-2. Where available, HLA class I and class II types were obtained from metadata supplied by the sample provider rather than from assay-based typing. The prospective study material was composed of cDNA or gDNA derived from T cells, B-cell-depleted T cells, or PBMCs. The sample metadata nearly always contained a de-identified subject ID, COVID-19 status, age in years and sex.

Notes on this clone: What this receptor recognizes is not known. The input lacks base qualities; no much larger clone sits a single base away.

One collaborating source in Seattle enrolled patients while the patients were actively infected and followed the patients over time throughout the course of disease. Whole blood was collected in K2EDTA tubes by collaborating institutions according to the institutions' own protocols. Collaborator samples were shipped for TCRbeta analysis as frozen whole blood, isolated PBMCs, or DNA extracted from either sample type. Findings and caveats that apply to the study as a whole: How much clinical and demographic metadata was included differed by source and by participant, and the metadata was provided uncurated.

TCRbeta CDR3 regions were amplified from genomic DNA by means of the immunoSEQ Assay, a bias-controlled multiplex PCR. For the original study's pipeline: The number of nucleated cells in each sample was estimated by amplification of reference gene primers within the assay. To quantify the absolute abundance of each unique TCRbeta CDR3 rearrangement, sequence reads were collapsed and filtered. For each sample, productive Simpson clonality was calculated as the square root of Simpson's diversity index across productive rearrangements. TCRdb re-hosts the immuneACCESS table, in-frame sequences only. Its copies lack some clones; in the studies checked, an unresolved V gene accounts for under half of them, and the cause for the rest is not known. For V, J and clone size, that table is used; D and trimming come from the DNA. The sample contains approximately 170,000 clones, 85% to 90% of them found a single time. Just over 2.5% of the sample comes from the top ten.

Germline trimming: 3 bases from V, 3 bases from J; junction bases outside gene matches: 5. CDR1 and CDR2 were assigned from the germline V gene as SGDLS and YYNGEE. The CDR3, cysteine through phenylalanine, is 15 amino acids long. The only DNA kept is the CDR3, 45 bases in frame from the first base. This receptor was identified in a woman over 75 with COVID-19, enrolled during active disease. The specimen was peripheral blood. The V and J segments used are TRBV9 and TRBJ2-3; 9 bases in the middle match TRBD1. Read as DNA, the sequence is TGTGCCAGCAGCGGGAAGACAGGGGGGACAGATACGCAGTATTTT. The translation is CASSGKTGGTDTQYF.